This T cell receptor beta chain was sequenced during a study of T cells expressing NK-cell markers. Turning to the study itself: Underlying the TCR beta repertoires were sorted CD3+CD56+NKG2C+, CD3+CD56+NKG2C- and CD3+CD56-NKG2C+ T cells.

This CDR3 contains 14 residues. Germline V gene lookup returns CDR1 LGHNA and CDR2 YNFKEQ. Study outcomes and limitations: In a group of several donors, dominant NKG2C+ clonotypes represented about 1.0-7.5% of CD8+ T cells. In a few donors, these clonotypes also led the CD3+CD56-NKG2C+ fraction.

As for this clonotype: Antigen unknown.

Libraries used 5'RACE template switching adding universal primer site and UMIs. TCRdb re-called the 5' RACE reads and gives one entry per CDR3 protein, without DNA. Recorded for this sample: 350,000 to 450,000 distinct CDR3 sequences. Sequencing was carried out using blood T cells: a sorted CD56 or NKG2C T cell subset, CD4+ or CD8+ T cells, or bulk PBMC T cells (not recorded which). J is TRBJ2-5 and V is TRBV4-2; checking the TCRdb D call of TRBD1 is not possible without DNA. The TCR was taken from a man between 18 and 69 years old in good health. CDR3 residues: CASSPAGAGETQYF.